The next 23 T cell receptor beta chains were all read from a single sample in a study of T cell responses to AZD1222 COVID-19 vaccine. The protocol was immunoSEQ multiplex PCR, while the TCRdb copy is restricted to in-frame clones and leaves out a portion. The table shows 150,000 to 200,000 clones, with roughly nine tenths occurring only once. The source material was peripheral blood, sampled 28 days after the second AZD1222 dose. The receptors shown here come from an adult who received the AZD1222 COVID-19 vaccine.

This chain links TRBV6-5 with TRBJ1-6; D gene ambiguous. The CDR3 is 14 amino acids. Germline V gives CDR1 MNHEY, CDR2 SVGAGI. Trimming took off 6 bases at V and 6 bases at J, with 12 bases between the two ends. CDR3 in DNA: TGTGCCAGCAGGACCATAACCTCTAATTCACCCCTCCACTTT. This sequence encodes CASRTITSNSPLHF.

V is TRBV19 and J is TRBJ1-5; D not resolved. The germline V gene encodes CDR1 LNHDA and CDR2 SQIVND (reference sequence). The CDR3 is 14 residues long. V was trimmed by 4 bases and J by 2 bases, leaving 9 bases between them. CDR3 protein: CASSTQRGNQPQHF. Written as DNA, the CDR3 is TGTGCCAGTAGTACGCAGAGGGGCAATCAGCCCCAGCATTTT.

The V call is TRBV2, the J call TRBJ1-2, with D possibly matching TRBD1 (5 bases). Trimming pared 8 bases from V and 4 bases from J, leaving 11 bases between. The CDR3 extends over 12 amino acids. In germline, CDR1 is SNHLY, CDR2 FYNNEI. The CDR3 DNA reads as TGTGCCAGCGCCGGGGCCGGCTATGGCTACACCTTC. Protein: CASAGAGYGYTF.

The chain joins TRBV5-1 to TRBJ1-4, with D possibly TRBD1 on 5 matching bases. The CDR3 runs 17 residues. Trimming left V 0 bases short and J 5 bases short, with 17 bases between. Germline V gives CDR1 SGHRS, CDR2 YFSETQ. The CDR3 loop is CASSLDHRGRINEKLFF. CDR3 DNA: TGCGCCAGCAGCTTGGACCATCGGGGACGGATCAATGAAAAACTGTTTTTT.

The chain recombines TRBV10-3 with TRBJ1-1; D is uncertain. The V gene's germline CDR1 is ENHRY and CDR2 SYGVKD. The CDR3 totals 16 residues. Trimming cost V 7 bases and J 4 bases, with 22 bases left between them. CDR3 protein: CAIKAVGRDIRTEAFF. CDR3 coding DNA: TGTGCCATCAAAGCAGTTGGGAGGGATATTCGCACTGAAGCTTTCTTT.

The count of this clone is one. The chain employs TRBV27 and TRBJ1-5; D is perhaps TRBD1 (6 bases). The CDR3 is 14 amino acids. Germline V lookup: CDR1 MNHEY, CDR2 SMNVEV (reference sequence). Trimming took 6 bases from V and 11 from J, leaving 20 bases between them. CDR3 nucleotide sequence: TGTGCCAGCAGCCCAAATTTATCACCAGGGGCCCAGCATTTT. This sequence encodes CASSPNLSPGAQHF.

The chain is built from TRBV19 and TRBJ2-7; D might be TRBD1 or TRBD2, each matching 5 bases. V shed 3 bases and J shed 3 bases, with 18 bases lying between them. The CDR3 is made up of 16 amino acids. Germline loops: CDR1 LNHDA, CDR2 SQIVND (reference sequence). The CDR3 region is CASSISFGAGFYEQYF. The CDR3 DNA is TGTGCCAGTAGTATTTCCTTCGGGGCAGGATTCTACGAGCAGTACTTC.

The genes are TRBV7-9 and TRBJ2-3; no clear D. The CDR3 covers 14 residues. V lost 5 bases to trimming and J lost 3 bases, with 12 bases between them. Per the germline V gene, CDR1 is SEHNR and CDR2 is FQNEAQ (reference sequence). DNA for the CDR3: TGTGCCAGCAGCCCCCGGGCGGTGACAGATACGCAGTATTTT. This gives the protein CASSPRAVTDTQYF.

Concerning this clone: The sample contains more than one DNA sequence encoding this CDR3. The chain recombines TRBV27 with TRBJ1-1, with D perhaps TRBD1 (5 bases). This CDR3 spans 13 amino acids. V lost 0 bases and J lost 5, with 7 bases in between. CDR1 is MNHEY and CDR2 is SMNVEV in the germline V gene (reference sequence). The CDR3 is CASSLSRGTEAFF. DNA for the CDR3: TGTGCCAGCAGTTTATCTAGGGGTACTGAAGCTTTCTTT.

This clone has only one observation. The chain uses TRBV6-5 and TRBJ1-2, with TRBD1 as a possible D gene (6 bases). Germline-derived CDR1 and CDR2 are MNHEY and SVGAGI. This CDR3 comprises 14 residues. Trimming stripped 8 bases from V and 4 bases from J, with 17 bases between. The CDR3: CASSGGSLGYGYTF. The CDR3, as DNA: TGTGCCAGCTCCGGGGGCTCGCTTGGCTATGGCTACACCTTC.

The V and J genes are TRBV29-1 and TRBJ2-1, with 9 nucleotides matching TRBD2. With 0 bases clipped from V and 3 bases from J, the junction kept 9 bases outside the gene matches. The CDR3 covers 17 residues. The germline CDR1 and CDR2 sequences are SQVTM and ANQGSEA. As DNA, the CDR3 is TGCAGCGTTGAAGATTTTGCGGGGACTAGCTACTACAATGAGCAGTTCTTC. Amino acids: CSVEDFAGTSYYNEQFF.

CDR3 sequence reads: CASSQGYRNYEQYF. As DNA, the CDR3 is TGTGCCAGCAGCCAAGGGTACAGGAACTACGAGCAGTACTTC. The chain uses TRBV3-1 (or the pseudogene TRBV3-2) and TRBJ2-7; D might be TRBD1 (5 bases). The CDR3 consists of 14 residues. Germline V gene lookup returns CDR1 LGHDT and CDR2 YNNKEL (reference sequence). V shed 1 base and J shed 3 bases, with 10 bases lying between them.

J is TRBJ2-5 and V is TRBV3-1 (or the pseudogene TRBV3-2); a possible D gene is TRBD1 (6 bases). From germline, CDR1 is LGHDT and CDR2 YNNKEL (reference sequence). Between the trimmed V and J ends, which lost 0 bases and 3 bases, there was a span of 23 bases. This CDR3 spans 19 amino acids. The CDR3 region has the DNA TGTGCCAGCAGCCAAGAAATAGGGCGTGAGGGGGTTCATAAAGAGACCCAGTACTTC. It encodes CASSQEIGREGVHKETQYF.

In its sample, this clone was seen a few times. The chain employs TRBV28 and TRBJ1-2; D is unclear. The CDR3 loop spans 13 amino acids. Germline assignment: CDR1 MDHEN and CDR2 SYDVKM. The V end was cut by 2 bases, the J end by 3 bases, with 7 bases between. CDR3 protein: CASSLGYYYGYTF. The DNA of the CDR3 is TGTGCCAGCAGTTTAGGGTATTACTATGGCTACACCTTC.

A word on this clone: This CDR3 is missing its conserved last phenylalanine or tryptophan, likely due to a read error. The limits of the CDR3 on the DNA are not certain, so only TCRdb's listed CDR3 is given. The chain has TRBV24-1 and TRBJ1-1. The CDR3 sequence runs 8 residues, both termini included. The germline CDR1 and CDR2 sequences are KGHDR and SFDVKD. The CDR3 sequence is CATSAWTG.

This chain links TRBV7-6 with TRBJ1-2; D call uncertain. Trimming pared 5 bases from V and 5 bases from J, leaving 12 bases between. The CDR3 extends over 13 amino acids. Germline CDR1 SGHVS, CDR2 FNYEAQ. The CDR3 region is CASSPGLEYGYTF. Here the CDR3 DNA reads TGTGCCAGCAGCCCAGGATTAGAGTATGGCTACACCTTC.

This clone was counted between two and nine times. J is TRBJ1-1 and V is TRBV3-1 (or the pseudogene TRBV3-2); D remains unclear. The CDR3 loop spans 14 amino acids. V was cut by 4 bases and J by 2 bases, with 11 bases left in between. CDR1 and CDR2 (germline): LGHDT, YNNKEL (reference sequence). The DNA for the CDR3 is TGTGCCAGCAGCCCATCTGTGGACAACACTGAAGCTTTCTTT. This encodes CASSPSVDNTEAFF.

The V and J genes are TRBV5-1 and TRBJ2-1, with TRBD2 identical over 7 bases. The ends lost 7 bases at V and 2 bases at J; junction bases unmatched: 9. CDR3 length: 15 residues. CDR1 and CDR2 from the germline V gene are SGHRS and YFSETQ. The CDR3 DNA sequence: TGCGCCAGCGCTTTGCGAACTAGCGCCTACAATGAGCAGTTCTTC. Translating it yields CASALRTSAYNEQFF.

This clone was seen once. J is TRBJ2-1 and V is TRBV7-6; 8 nucleotides match TRBD1. CDR1 is SGHVS and CDR2 is FNYEAQ in the germline V gene. Trimming took 6 bases from V and 1 from J; bases not matched to a gene: 8. This CDR3 contains 16 residues. The chain's CDR3 is CASSLLQGESYNEQFF. The DNA for the CDR3 is TGTGCCAGCAGTTTATTACAGGGGGAATCCTACAATGAGCAGTTCTTC.

The chain carries TRBV6-1 and TRBJ2-7; D not certain. This CDR3 has 13 amino acids. Germline CDR1 reads MNHNS; CDR2 reads SASEGT. The V end lost 1 base, the J end lost 2 bases, and 6 bases lay between the germline ends. The CDR3 coding sequence is TGTGCCAGCAGTGAAGGGGTCACCTACGAGCAGTACTTC. Its protein product is CASSEGVTYEQYF.

As to this clone: An end of the junction differs from the germline gene, which may be a read error. V is TRBV3-1 (or the pseudogene TRBV3-2) and J is TRBJ2-5; D gene uncertain. Germline values: CDR1 LGHDT, CDR2 YNNKEL (reference sequence). The CDR3 sequence is 16 residues long. The CDR3, as DNA: TGTGCCAGCAGCCACCTCCCCCGTAGACCCCAAGGGACCCAGTACTTC. Protein sequence: CASSHLPRRPQGTQYF.

This clone occurred once. The gene calls are TRBV9 and TRBJ1-1, with D unresolved. The CDR3 has 14 residues. The germline CDR1 and CDR2 sequences are SGDLS and YYNGEE. Deletions cut 3 bases from V and 0 bases from J, with 9 bases between. CDR3 nucleotide sequence: TGTGCCAGCAGCGCCAGGAACCTGAACACTGAAGCTTTCTTT. Its translation: CASSARNLNTEAFF. Full variable domain (rest looked up from reference TRBV9 and TRBJ1-1): DSGVTQTPKHLITATGQRVTLRCSPRSGDLSVYWYQQSLDQGLQFLIQYYNGEERAKGNILERFSAQQFPDLHSELNLSSLELGDSALYFCASSARNLNTEAFFGQGTRLTVV.

V usage is TRBV25-1 and J usage is TRBJ1-2; the D gene is possibly TRBD1 (6 bases). Between the trimmed V and J ends, which lost 5 bases and 5 bases, there was a span of 15 bases. Germline CDR1 is MGHDK and CDR2 is SYGVNS. The CDR3 contains 14 residues. For the CDR3, the DNA is TGTGCCAGCAGTCCGGAGGGGGTCCGGTATGGCTACACCTTC. Its protein product is CASSPEGVRYGYTF.